This passage covers 3 T cell receptor beta chains from one sample sequenced in a study of T cell changes during pregnancy in multiple sclerosis. The protocol was immunoSEQ multiplex PCR, while the TCRdb copy is restricted to in-frame clones and leaves out a portion. This table has tens of thousands of clones, around 90% appearing once. This specimen was peripheral blood, taken before pregnancy. These receptor sequences come from a female donor with multiple sclerosis, enrolled in a pregnancy study.

The chain joins TRBV29-1 to TRBJ2-2; 7 nucleotides line up with TRBD2. The J segment lost 6 bases and the V segment lost 5 bases, leaving 9 bases of the junction unmatched. The V gene's germline CDR1 is SQVTM and CDR2 ANQGSEA. This CDR3 contains 14 residues. This chain's CDR3 is CSVSGLEGAGELFF. Written as DNA, the CDR3 is TGCAGCGTTTCTGGACTAGAAGGAGCCGGGGAGCTGTTTTTT.

DNA of the CDR3: TGTGCCAGCAGTGAAATGGCAGACAAGCAGTACTTC. Its translation: CASSEMADKQYF. The chain joins TRBV6-1 to TRBJ2-7, with unresolved D. Deletions cut 2 bases from V and 8 bases from J, with 10 bases between. The CDR3 is made up of 12 amino acids. CDR1 is MNHNS, CDR2 SASEGT, per germline.

CDR3: CSVELQGGSPLHF. The CDR3 bases are TGCAGCGTTGAGCTGCAGGGGGGCTCACCCCTCCACTTT. The chain employs TRBV29-1 and TRBJ1-6, with TRBD1 matching over 7 bases. Losses at the gene ends were 3 bases for V and 10 bases for J; bases not matched to a gene: 6. This CDR3 has 13 amino acids. The germline CDR1 and CDR2 sequences are SQVTM and ANQGSEA.